The rows below give T cell receptor beta chains drawn from one sample of a study of persistence of HIV-infected CD4 T cells. The data were produced by immunoSEQ multiplex PCR, yet TCRdb's version contains in-frame clones alone and is incomplete. Among tens of thousands of clones listed, about nine tenths were seen once. No cognate antigen is known for these TCRs. Sequencing was performed on CD4+ T cells sorted from PBMCs after 18-hour stimulation, taken from a patient who received antiretroviral therapy. The receptors were sampled from an adult woman with HIV who was CMV-seropositive. CDR3s include the opening cysteine and the closing phenylalanine or tryptophan. A D gene is named only where the DNA matches it firmly. Where a row states a size, it is once, few, many or the class of an expanded clone; other rows omit it.

V	J	size	D	DNA	CDR3
TRBV30	TRBJ1-1	.	.	TGTGCCTGGAGTAAGGCCGGGAACACTGAAGCTTTCTTT	CAWSKAGNTEAFF
TRBV6-5	TRBJ2-2	.	TRBD1	TGTGCCAGCAGTCGCGACAGGGGATGGACCGGGGAGCTGTTTTTT	CASSRDRGWTGELFF
TRBV5-1	TRBJ2-1	.	.	TGCGCCAGCAGCTTGGGGTTACAGGGTGCCTACAATGAGCAGTTCTTC	CASSLGLQGAYNEQFF
TRBV12-5	TRBJ1-5	.	TRBD1	TGTGCTAGTGGTCCGTGGGGACAGGGTAACAATCAGCCCCAGCATTTT	CASGPWGQGNNQPQHF
TRBV19	TRBJ2-7	.	TRBD2	TGTGCCAGTAGCCTGACTAGCGGGGGCCTCTACGAGCAGTACTTC	CASSLTSGGLYEQYF
TRBV5-8	TRBJ1-5	.	.	TGTGCCAGCAGCTTCAGGGATCAGCCCCAGCATTTT	CASSFRDQPQHF
TRBV5-8	TRBJ1-4	few	.	TGTGCCAGCAGCTCAACGGGACTCCCGGAGGAAAAACTGTTTTTT	CASSSTGLPEEKLFF
TRBV6-6	TRBJ2-5	.	.	TGTGCCAGCAGTTCCCCCCAGCTGAGGGAGACCCAGTACTTC	CASSSPQLRETQYF
TRBV10-3	TRBJ2-2	.	TRBD1	TGTGCCATCAGTGGACAGGGCCCTAACACCGGGGAGCTGTTTTTT	CAISGQGPNTGELFF
TRBV10-2	TRBJ2-7	.	.	TGCGCCAGCATCGGAAGTAGCTTAACCTACGAGCAGTACTTC	CASIGSSLTYEQYF
TRBV5-1	TRBJ2-7	.	TRBD1	TGCGCCAGCAGCTTGGCCGGAGGACAGGGGGCCTACGAGCAGTACTTC	CASSLAGGQGAYEQYF
TRBV6-5	TRBJ1-5	.	.	TGTGCCTCCCAATCCGGGGGTGGCAATCAGCCCCAGCATTTT	CASQSGGGNQPQHF
TRBV18	TRBJ1-4	.	TRBD1	TGTGCCAGCTTGTCCGGGACAGGGGATGAAAAACTGTTTTTT	CASLSGTGDEKLFF
TRBV5-1	TRBJ1-1	.	.	TGCGCCAGCAGCGGATATGGGACGAACACTGAAGCTTTCTTT	CASSGYGTNTEAFF
TRBV14	TRBJ2-1	.	TRBD2	TGTGCCAGCAAGGGTAATAGCGGGGGGACCTACAATGAGCAGTTCTTC	CASKGNSGGTYNEQFF
TRBV10-3	TRBJ2-5	.	.	TGTGCCATCAGTGAGCTTTCGGGAGAGACCCAGTACTTC	CAISELSGETQYF
TRBV18	TRBJ2-2	once	TRBD1	TGTGCCAGCTCACCACGGACAGGGGACGGCGGGGAGCTGTTTTTT	CASSPRTGDGGELFF
TRBV12-3/TRBV12-4	TRBJ2-1	.	.	TGTGCCAGCAGTTTAGCTACTTATGAGCAGTTCTTC	CASSLATYEQFF
TRBV5-4	TRBJ1-6	.	.	TGTGCCAGCAGCTACAATAGGGGTAATTCACCCCTCCACTTT	CASSYNRGNSPLHF
TRBV28	TRBJ1-1	.	.	TGTGCCAGCAGTGAGACAGGCACTGAAGCTTTCTTT	CASSETGTEAFF
TRBV18	TRBJ1-6	.	.	TGTGCCACCCAAGGGGAAAGGGCATCACCCCTCCACTTT	CATQGERASPLHF